The 27 T cell receptor beta chains in this list originate from one sample, sequenced in a study of blood T cell repertoires in COVID-19. Clones were sequenced by immunoSEQ multiplex PCR, and TCRdb holds only the in-frame ones, with some missing. The table shows about 40,000 clones, with approximately 88% occurring only once. The sequenced material came from peripheral blood. The receptors shown here come from a man in his forties or fifties with active COVID-19.

V and J are TRBV7-2 and TRBJ1-5, with TRBD1 as a possible D gene (5 bases). The CDR3 is made up of 15 amino acids. V was pared by 3 bases and J by 3 bases, with 12 bases between. Germline V gene data show CDR1 as SGHTA and CDR2 as FQGNSA. As DNA, the CDR3 is TGTGCCAGCAGCTTCGGTCAGGGACTCAATCAGCCCCAGCATTTT. Translation: CASSFGQGLNQPQHF.

The rearrangement links TRBV10-3 to TRBJ1-5; D may be TRBD1 (5 bases). CDR1 and CDR2 (germline): ENHRY, SYGVKD. This CDR3 is 12 amino acids long. Trimming took 2 bases from V and 6 from J, leaving 5 bases between them. The DNA for the CDR3 is TGTGCCATCAGTGAGGGGGCTCAGCCCCAGCATTTT. Its translation is CAISEGAQPQHF.

The gene calls are TRBV28 and TRBJ2-4; no firm D call. Germline V lookup: CDR1 MDHEN, CDR2 SYDVKM. The V end was cut by 5 bases, the J end by 3 bases, with 8 bases between. The CDR3 length is 13 residues. CDR3 region: CASSPSVKNIQYF. CDR3 in DNA: TGTGCCAGCAGTCCTTCGGTCAAAAACATTCAGTACTTC.

This chain uses TRBV11-1 with TRBJ1-1, with TRBD1 matching over 7 bases. The CDR3 consists of 16 residues. The germline V gene encodes CDR1 SGHAT and CDR2 FQDESV (reference sequence). Trimming removed 5 bases from V and 0 bases from J; junction bases left unmatched: 9. The CDR3 spells CASSADRVTLNTEAFF. Written as DNA, the CDR3 is TGTGCCAGCAGCGCCGACAGGGTAACTTTGAACACTGAAGCTTTCTTT. Filled out from reference TRBV11-1 and TRBJ1-1, the complete variable domain reads EAEVAQSPRYKITEKSQAVAFWCDPISGHATLYWYRQILGQGPELLVQFQDESVVDDSQLPKDRFSAERLKGVDSTLKIQPAELGDSAMYLCASSADRVTLNTEAFFGQGTRLTVV.

This clone was observed a few times. CDR3 loop: CASSFGTGPSYEQYF. The CDR3, as DNA: TGTGCCAGCAGCTTCGGGACAGGGCCCTCCTACGAGCAGTACTTC. The rearrangement joins TRBV5-4 to TRBJ2-7, with 9 bases aligning to TRBD1. This CDR3 spans 15 amino acids. Germline-derived CDR1 and CDR2 are SGHNT and YYREEE (reference sequence). Trimming cost V 2 bases and J 0 bases; bases outside gene matches: 3.

The table lists this clone with a few counts. The V call is TRBV6-5, the J call TRBJ2-3, with TRBD1 matching over 7 bases. The V gene's germline CDR1 is MNHEY and CDR2 SVGAGI. V lost 7 bases to trimming and J lost 9 bases; unmatched junction nucleotides: 7. The CDR3 is made up of 12 amino acids. The CDR3 coding sequence is TGTGCCAGCATCAACTTAGGGGGCACGCAGTATTTT. This sequence encodes CASINLGGTQYF.

The rearrangement links TRBV15 to TRBJ2-5; 10 bases are shared with TRBD1. Germline loops: CDR1 LNHNV, CDR2 YYDKDF (reference sequence). The V segment lost 6 bases and the J segment 5 bases; nucleotides outside the gene matches: 3. The CDR3 totals 13 residues. The CDR3 protein is CATSDRGRETQYF. In nucleotides, the CDR3 is TGTGCCACCAGTGACAGGGGGCGGGAGACCCAGTACTTC.

The rearrangement joins TRBV12-3 or TRBV12-4 to TRBJ1-2, with no clear D. CDR3 size: 11 residues. The ends were cut back, 7 bases at V and 6 bases at J, with 9 bases in the middle. CDR3 amino acids: CASKLRDGYTF. In DNA form, the CDR3 reads TGTGCCAGCAAACTGAGGGATGGCTACACCTTC.

This chain uses TRBV5-1 with TRBJ2-2; TRBD2 matches 9 bases. The CDR3 has 15 amino acids. CDR1 is SGHRS, CDR2 YFSETQ, per germline. Losses at the gene ends were 0 bases for V and 7 bases for J; bases not matched to a gene: 4. The CDR3 sequence: CASSLGLAVVGELFF. CDR3 nucleotides: TGCGCCAGCAGCTTGGGACTAGCGGTAGTCGGGGAGCTGTTTTTT.

The CDR3 coding sequence is TGTGCCAGCAGCCAAGAGGGTCGGGAGGGCTACGAGCAGTACTTC. The encoded protein is CASSQEGREGYEQYF. The chain couples TRBV3-1 (or the pseudogene TRBV3-2) to TRBJ2-7; TRBD2 matches 8 bases. After removal of 0 bases from V and 3 bases from J, the junction contained 4 bases not matched to a gene. CDR1 and CDR2 (germline): LGHDT, YNNKEL (reference sequence). This CDR3 spans 15 amino acids.

V gene TRBV15 combines with J gene TRBJ1-3, with 7 positions matching TRBD1. Germline CDR1 LNHNV, CDR2 YYDKDF (reference sequence). Germline trimming cut 3 bases from V and 0 bases from J; bases unmatched to any gene: 11. This CDR3 has 18 amino acids. DNA for the CDR3: TGTGCCACCAGCAGGGGGGGAGACAGGGATGCCTCTGGAAACACCATATATTTT. It translates to CATSRGGDRDASGNTIYF.

This clone was seen once. CDR3 residues: CASTLSWTGGAGTEAFF. CDR3 DNA: TGTGCCAGTACGTTATCCTGGACAGGGGGCGCGGGGACTGAAGCTTTCTTT. The chain employs TRBV19 and TRBJ1-1, with 11 bases that match TRBD1. The germline CDR1 and CDR2 sequences are LNHDA and SQIVND (reference sequence). The CDR3 has 17 residues. J lost 5 bases, V lost 7 bases, and 15 bases had no gene match.

The gene calls are TRBV15 and TRBJ2-3; 8 positions agree with TRBD2. The CDR3 runs to 14 residues. V shed 0 bases and J 9 bases; nucleotides not matched to a gene: 5. The V gene's germline CDR1 is LNHNV and CDR2 YYDKDF (reference sequence). The CDR3 is CATSREVLAETQYF. The DNA for the CDR3 is TGTGCCACCAGCAGAGAGGTACTAGCGGAGACGCAGTATTTT.

The chain joins TRBV6-2 or TRBV6-3 to TRBJ2-1; 10 nucleotides agree with TRBD2. With 2 bases clipped from V and 6 bases from J, the junction kept 13 bases outside the gene matches. Germline CDR1 is MNHEY and CDR2 is SVGEGT. This CDR3 comprises 18 residues. The CDR3 region has the DNA TGTGCCAGCAGTTACCCCTCCCCTAGCGGGAGCGTCTTCAATGAGCAGTTCTTC. Protein sequence: CASSYPSPSGSVFNEQFF.

The chain combines TRBV5-1 with TRBJ1-5, with 7 nucleotides matching TRBD1. V was pared by 0 bases and J by 4 bases, with 7 bases of the junction left unmatched. Germline lookup yields CDR1 SGHRS and CDR2 YFSETQ. CDR3 length: 16 residues. The CDR3 region is CASSLDGDSRNQPQHF. The DNA for the CDR3 is TGCGCCAGCAGCTTGGACGGGGACAGTCGAAATCAGCCCCAGCATTTT.

The genes are TRBV18 and TRBJ2-2; 7 nucleotides align to TRBD2. Germline loops: CDR1 KGHSH, CDR2 LQKENI. Trimming took 5 bases from V and 6 from J; bases not matched to a gene: 12. CDR3 length equals 16 residues. Here the CDR3 DNA reads TGTGCCAGCTCAGGGGCGGCTAGCGGAGGATCCGGGGAGCTGTTTTTT. It yields the protein CASSGAASGGSGELFF.

The chain has TRBV2 and TRBJ2-6, with D possibly TRBD1 on 6 matching bases. This CDR3 spans 15 amino acids. V gave up 11 bases and J gave up 0 bases, with 14 bases separating them. The germline CDR1 and CDR2 sequences are SNHLY and FYNNEI. The CDR3: CAGGYRASGANVLTF. In nucleotides, the CDR3 is TGTGCCGGTGGATACAGGGCCTCTGGGGCCAACGTCCTGACTTTC.

This clone was seen a single time. Here the CDR3 DNA reads TGTGCCAGCAGCCGTCTAGCGGACCAAGAGACCCAGTACTTC. Protein sequence: CASSRLADQETQYF. This chain links TRBV6-2 or TRBV6-3 with TRBJ2-5, with TRBD2 identical over 7 bases. The CDR3 spans 14 residues. From germline, CDR1 is MNHEY and CDR2 SVGEGT. Trimming at V came to 6 bases and at J to 0 bases, leaving 4 bases not matched to a gene.

This clone showed up just once. The chain uses TRBV10-3 and TRBJ2-7; the match to TRBD2 covers 10 bases. Germline CDR1 is ENHRY and CDR2 is SYGVKD. The CDR3 spans 14 residues. J gave up 5 bases and V 0 bases, and 1 base lay outside the gene matches. The CDR3 spells CAISESLAGDEQYF. In DNA, the CDR3 is TGTGCCATCAGTGAGTCCCTAGCGGGAGACGAGCAGTACTTC.

The rearrangement joins TRBV5-1 to TRBJ1-1; no reliable D call. The germline V gene has CDR1 SGHRS and CDR2 YFSETQ. V was shortened by 0 bases and J by 6 bases, with 15 bases between the two germline ends. The CDR3 runs 15 residues. The CDR3 sequence: CASSLGASRRPEAFF. CDR3 bases: TGCGCCAGCAGCTTGGGGGCCTCCCGGAGGCCTGAAGCTTTCTTT.

V and J are TRBV15 and TRBJ2-7, with D maybe TRBD1 (6 bases). Trimming pared 2 bases from V and 3 bases from J, leaving 11 bases between. The germline V gene has CDR1 LNHNV and CDR2 YYDKDF (reference sequence). The CDR3 has 14 residues. DNA of the CDR3: TGTGCCACCAGCAGAACAGGGCCCTACTACGAGCAGTACTTC. Its translation: CATSRTGPYYEQYF.

This rearrangement joins TRBV30 to TRBJ2-1; D call uncertain. The V end lost 0 bases, the J end lost 6 bases, and 9 bases lay between the germline ends. Germline V gives CDR1 GTSNPN, CDR2 SVGIG (reference sequence). The CDR3 is 13 residues long. This CDR3 is CAWSVLNRNEQFF. The CDR3 DNA follows: TGTGCCTGGAGTGTCCTTAATCGCAATGAGCAGTTCTTC.

The chain couples TRBV11-2 to TRBJ1-2, with no clear D. Looked up from germline, CDR1 is SGHAT and CDR2 is FQNNGV. V was pared by 4 bases and J by 1 base, with 13 bases between. This CDR3 is 15 amino acids long. CDR3 protein: CASSSPTRINYGYTF. CDR3 coding DNA: TGTGCCAGCAGCTCACCAACCAGGATTAACTATGGCTACACCTTC.

This chain uses TRBV6-5 with TRBJ2-1; a weak D match, TRBD2 (6 bases). Germline CDR1 is MNHEY and CDR2 is SVGAGI. V was shortened by 5 bases and J by 1 base, with 6 bases between the two germline ends. This CDR3 has 13 amino acids. The CDR3 here is CASSSGSYNEQFF. CDR3 coding DNA: TGTGCCAGCAGTAGCGGGTCCTACAATGAGCAGTTCTTC.

V gene TRBV28 combines with J gene TRBJ2-2; 8 bases are shared with TRBD2. The CDR3 runs 17 residues. Germline CDR1 MDHEN, CDR2 SYDVKM. With 2 bases clipped from V and 3 bases from J, the junction kept 8 bases outside the gene matches. CDR3 bases: TGTGCCAGCAGTTTAGGGCGGCGAGCGGGGGACACCGGGGAGCTGTTTTTT. Its translation: CASSLGRRAGDTGELFF.

The chain couples TRBV7-2 to TRBJ2-1; 7 nucleotides agree with TRBD2. The CDR3 length is 15 residues. V gave up 7 bases and J gave up 2 bases; unmatched junction bases: 8. Germline V gene lookup returns CDR1 SGHTA and CDR2 FQGNSA. CDR3 coding DNA: TGTGCCAGCACCTCCGGACTAGTTACCTACAATGAGCAGTTCTTC. Its translation is CASTSGLVTYNEQFF.

This clone was observed once. The chain carries TRBV14 and TRBJ1-1, with D possibly TRBD1 on 5 matching bases. The CDR3 runs to 18 residues. In germline, CDR1 is SGHDN, CDR2 FVKESK. V lost 4 bases and J 3 bases, leaving 24 bases between the germline ends. DNA of the CDR3: TGTGCCAGCAGCCGGATTTGGGCAACCAAGGGGTTGGACACTGAAGCTTTCTTT. Its translation: CASSRIWATKGLDTEAFF. Full variable domain (outside the CDR3, taken from reference TRBV14 and TRBJ1-1): EAGVTQFPSHSVIEKGQTVTLRCDPISGHDNLYWYRRVMGKEIKFLLHFVKESKQDESGMPNNRFLAERTGGTYSTLKVQPAELEDSGVYFCASSRIWATKGLDTEAFFGQGTRLTVV.